These 22 T cell receptor beta chains share one sample of origin, sequenced in a study of CD8 T cells in ankylosing spondylitis listed by TCRdb under 2017. The library was made by 5' RACE. Reads for this sample came from an Illumina HiSeq 2500. TCRdb trimmed public reads at Q25 via fastp, called clones via MiXCR and kept in-frame beta chains. Each record represents a unique CDR3 protein, reported with the most common genes and DNA among its rows. This sample has roughly 470,000 distinct CDR3 sequences in its table, and 25% to 30% of those were observed once. The ten largest account for about 1% of the sample. Paper-wide results and their limitations: A TCR beta motif of fewer than 10 highly homologous amino acid variants appeared characteristic of blood from ankylosing spondylitis patients.

Antigens for these TCRs are unknown. Sequenced sample: blood, either unsorted or a sorted T cell fraction (not recorded which). These receptors were obtained from a male donor with ankylosing spondylitis.

This clonotype was picked up a small number of times. The chain joins TRBV6-1 to TRBJ1-2; D remains ambiguous. The CDR3 extends over 14 amino acids. Trimming took 2 bases from V and 6 from J, leaving 13 bases between them. Germline V lookup: CDR1 MNHNS, CDR2 SASEGT. The CDR3 protein is CASSEKETKDGYTF. As DNA, the CDR3 is TGTGCCAGCAGTGAAAAAGAAACTAAGGATGGCTACACCTTC.

The CDR3 region is CASSLQDSNTEAFF. The CDR3 DNA reads as TGTGCCAGCAGCTTGCAGGATTCGAACACTGAAGCTTTCTTT. V and J are TRBV5-6 and TRBJ1-1; D unresolved. Trimming shortened V by 1 base and J by 1 base, and 8 bases separated the two germline ends. This CDR3 has 14 amino acids. Germline V gene lookup returns CDR1 SGHDT and CDR2 YYEEEE.

The rearrangement uses TRBV6-1 and TRBJ1-5; D remains ambiguous. Trimming stripped 5 bases from V and 13 bases from J, with 12 bases between. Germline V CDR1 and CDR2: MNHNS, SASEGT. The CDR3 contains 11 residues. The CDR3 reads CASSFQYLQHF. The DNA of the CDR3 is TGTGCCAGCAGTTTCCAGTACCTACAGCATTTT.

Concerning this clonotype itself: A read error is possible here, since a much larger clone lies one base away. This rearrangement joins TRBV5-8 to TRBJ2-7; D possibly corresponds to TRBD1 (6 bases). CDR1 SGHTS and CDR2 YDEGEE come from the germline V gene. The CDR3 totals 12 residues. Trimming pared 4 bases from V and 4 bases from J, leaving 9 bases between. The CDR3 nucleotides are TGTGCCAGCAGCACGGACAGATACGAGCAGTACTTC. The encoded protein is CASSTDRYEQYF.

The table lists this clonotype with a few counts. This chain joins TRBV5-1 and TRBJ2-1; 7 bases fit TRBD1. Trimming removed 4 bases from V and 0 bases from J; junction bases left unmatched: 7. This CDR3 region has 16 residues. CDR1 is SGHRS, CDR2 YFSETQ, per germline. The CDR3 DNA reads TGCGCCAGCAGCCGCACCGGGACAGCCTCCTACAATGAGCAGTTCTTC. As protein: CASSRTGTASYNEQFF.

This clonotype was counted between two and nine times. The CDR3 here is CATSGTLLDRSQYF. CDR3 bases: TGTGCCACTTCCGGGACTCTCCTCGATCGGTCCCAGTACTTC. V gene TRBV24-1 combines with J gene TRBJ2-5, with a weak D call TRBD2 (6 bases). The germline V gene has CDR1 KGHDR and CDR2 SFDVKD. This CDR3 contains 14 residues. The ends were cut back, 10 bases at V and 9 bases at J, with 23 bases in the middle.

This clonotype has a single count. CDR3 DNA: TGCAGTGCTAGCCCAGCGGTCTACGAGCAGTACTTC. Protein: CSASPAVYEQYF. The V call is TRBV20-1, the J call TRBJ2-7, with a tentative D call TRBD2 (5 bases). From germline, CDR1 is DFQATT and CDR2 SNEGSKA (reference sequence). CDR3 length equals 12 residues. Trimming stripped 3 bases from V and 3 bases from J, with 9 bases between.

This clonotype was seen only a few times. In DNA, the CDR3 is TGTGCCAGCAGCTTAGAACCTCCGGGGACAGGGTCTGGCTACACCTTC. It encodes CASSLEPPGTGSGYTF. The chain is built from TRBV7-2 and TRBJ1-2, with 9 bases that match TRBD1. The CDR3 loop spans 16 amino acids. Germline CDR1 reads SGHTA; CDR2 reads FQGNSA. Trimming cost V 1 base and J 7 bases; bases outside gene matches: 10.

The V and J genes are TRBV5-1 and TRBJ2-7, with 7 bases aligning to TRBD1. The CDR3 contains 14 residues. V trimming: 7 bases; J trimming: 1 base; junction bases outside the gene matches: 8. CDR1 and CDR2 from the germline V gene are SGHRS and YFSETQ. The CDR3 DNA is TGCGCCAGCGGGACCGGGACAGCGTCCTACGAGCAGTACTTC. It encodes CASGTGTASYEQYF.

This clonotype turned up a few times. V and J are TRBV5-1 and TRBJ2-3; no clear D. This CDR3 spans 14 amino acids. Per germline, CDR1 SGHRS and CDR2 YFSETQ. V was cut by 4 bases and J by 1 base, with 10 bases left in between. CDR3 protein: CASSVTDGTDTQYF. The DNA of the CDR3 is TGCGCCAGCAGCGTCACCGACGGCACAGATACGCAGTATTTT.

The rearrangement links TRBV10-3 to TRBJ2-3; no clear D gene. Trimming took 4 bases from V and 4 from J, leaving 9 bases between them. There are 13 residues in the CDR3. Germline lookup yields CDR1 ENHRY and CDR2 SYGVKD. In DNA, the CDR3 is TGTGCCATCAGTGGATCAGCAGCAGATACGCAGTATTTT. It codes for CAISGSAADTQYF.

The chain couples TRBV20-1 to TRBJ2-7, with 9 bases aligning to TRBD1. V shed 6 bases and J 2 bases; nucleotides not matched to a gene: 8. CDR3 size: 14 residues. Germline CDR1 is DFQATT and CDR2 is SNEGSKA (reference sequence). In DNA form, the CDR3 reads TGCAGTGCAATAGGGACAGGGAGGACCTACGAGCAGTACTTC. Encoded protein: CSAIGTGRTYEQYF.

The V call is TRBV20-1, the J call TRBJ2-3; possibly TRBD2 for D (6 bases). In germline, CDR1 is DFQATT, CDR2 SNEGSKA (reference sequence). The CDR3 runs to 14 residues. V lost 6 bases and J 0 bases, leaving 13 bases between the germline ends. In DNA, the CDR3 is TGCAGTGCCCGGCAGCGGGCTAGCACAGATACGCAGTATTTT. Protein product: CSARQRASTDTQYF.

The CDR3 reads CASSQVEGEQYF. The CDR3 DNA reads TGTGCCAGCAGCCAAGTCGAGGGCGAGCAGTACTTC. This sequence joins TRBV3-1 and TRBJ2-7; D may be TRBD2 (5 bases). The germline V gene has CDR1 LGHDT and CDR2 YNNKEL (reference sequence). V shed 1 base and J shed 6 bases, with 7 bases lying between them. This CDR3 region has 12 residues.

The rearrangement joins TRBV4-1 to TRBJ1-5; the D gene is possibly TRBD1 (6 bases). The germline gives CDR1 MGHRA, CDR2 YSYEKL. The CDR3 loop spans 16 amino acids. Trimming took off 4 bases at V and 5 bases at J, with 18 bases between the two ends. Here the CDR3 reads CASSPSYRDIHQPQHF. As DNA, the CDR3 is TGCGCCAGCAGCCCAAGTTACCGGGACATTCATCAGCCCCAGCATTTT.

This clonotype was counted only a few times. This chain connects TRBV7-2 to TRBJ2-1, with 8 bases that match TRBD1. The germline CDR1 and CDR2 sequences are SGHTA and FQGNSA. With 7 bases clipped from V and 10 bases from J, the junction kept 9 bases outside the gene matches. The CDR3 totals 13 residues. The DNA for the CDR3 is TGTGCCAGCAAACGGACAGGGCAGGAAGAGCAGTTCTTC. Translation: CASKRTGQEEQFF.

The rearrangement uses TRBV3-1 and TRBJ1-1, with D maybe TRBD1 (5 bases). The CDR3 totals 16 residues. Germline values: CDR1 LGHDT, CDR2 YNNKEL (reference sequence). V was clipped by 0 bases and J by 2 bases, with 13 bases between them. DNA for the CDR3: TGTGCCAGCAGCCAAGATTCCCCGGGACCAAACACTGAAGCTTTCTTT. It yields the protein CASSQDSPGPNTEAFF.

This clonotype was counted a single time. The chain carries TRBV20-1 and TRBJ2-7, with 9 bases matching TRBD1. The ends lost 1 base at V and 4 bases at J; junction bases unmatched: 5. Germline CDR1 DFQATT, CDR2 SNEGSKA (reference sequence). The CDR3 is made up of 14 amino acids. The chain's CDR3 is CSARGTGDRYEQYF. CDR3 DNA sequence: TGCAGTGCTAGAGGGACAGGGGATCGGTACGAGCAGTACTTC.

The chain carries TRBV20-1 and TRBJ2-2; no clear D gene. CDR1 DFQATT and CDR2 SNEGSKA come from the germline V gene (reference sequence). V lost 6 bases to trimming and J lost 5 bases, with 10 bases between them. CDR3 size: 12 residues. This chain's CDR3 is CSASRVTGELFF. The CDR3 DNA reads TGCAGTGCCTCAAGAGTGACCGGGGAGCTGTTTTTT.

This clonotype has more than one count but fewer than ten. This chain links TRBV5-1 with TRBJ2-2, with 7 bases matching TRBD1. Germline lookup yields CDR1 SGHRS and CDR2 YFSETQ. V was pared by 4 bases and J by 5 bases, with 8 bases of the junction left unmatched. This CDR3 contains 15 residues. The CDR3 sequence: CASSPGQVVTGELFF. The DNA of the CDR3 is TGCGCCAGCAGCCCCGGACAGGTCGTTACCGGGGAGCTGTTTTTT.

This clonotype was seen only a few times. This chain links TRBV3-1 with TRBJ2-1, with unresolved D. The CDR3 totals 12 residues. CDR1 and CDR2 from the germline V gene are LGHDT and YNNKEL (reference sequence). Deletions cut 1 base from V and 9 bases from J, with 7 bases between. This chain's CDR3 is CASSQGAIEQFF. DNA for the CDR3: TGTGCCAGCAGCCAAGGGGCCATTGAGCAGTTCTTC.

This clonotype showed up just a few times. The germline gene is not matched at one end of the junction; a read error may be the cause. The chain combines TRBV5-1 with TRBJ2-7; TRBD2 agrees at 9 bases. CDR1 and CDR2 from the germline V gene are SGHRS and YFSETQ. The CDR3 contains 14 residues. CDR3 DNA: TGCGCCAGCAGTTTGGCTAGCGGGATTTACGAGCAGTACTTC. Its translation is CASSLASGIYEQYF.